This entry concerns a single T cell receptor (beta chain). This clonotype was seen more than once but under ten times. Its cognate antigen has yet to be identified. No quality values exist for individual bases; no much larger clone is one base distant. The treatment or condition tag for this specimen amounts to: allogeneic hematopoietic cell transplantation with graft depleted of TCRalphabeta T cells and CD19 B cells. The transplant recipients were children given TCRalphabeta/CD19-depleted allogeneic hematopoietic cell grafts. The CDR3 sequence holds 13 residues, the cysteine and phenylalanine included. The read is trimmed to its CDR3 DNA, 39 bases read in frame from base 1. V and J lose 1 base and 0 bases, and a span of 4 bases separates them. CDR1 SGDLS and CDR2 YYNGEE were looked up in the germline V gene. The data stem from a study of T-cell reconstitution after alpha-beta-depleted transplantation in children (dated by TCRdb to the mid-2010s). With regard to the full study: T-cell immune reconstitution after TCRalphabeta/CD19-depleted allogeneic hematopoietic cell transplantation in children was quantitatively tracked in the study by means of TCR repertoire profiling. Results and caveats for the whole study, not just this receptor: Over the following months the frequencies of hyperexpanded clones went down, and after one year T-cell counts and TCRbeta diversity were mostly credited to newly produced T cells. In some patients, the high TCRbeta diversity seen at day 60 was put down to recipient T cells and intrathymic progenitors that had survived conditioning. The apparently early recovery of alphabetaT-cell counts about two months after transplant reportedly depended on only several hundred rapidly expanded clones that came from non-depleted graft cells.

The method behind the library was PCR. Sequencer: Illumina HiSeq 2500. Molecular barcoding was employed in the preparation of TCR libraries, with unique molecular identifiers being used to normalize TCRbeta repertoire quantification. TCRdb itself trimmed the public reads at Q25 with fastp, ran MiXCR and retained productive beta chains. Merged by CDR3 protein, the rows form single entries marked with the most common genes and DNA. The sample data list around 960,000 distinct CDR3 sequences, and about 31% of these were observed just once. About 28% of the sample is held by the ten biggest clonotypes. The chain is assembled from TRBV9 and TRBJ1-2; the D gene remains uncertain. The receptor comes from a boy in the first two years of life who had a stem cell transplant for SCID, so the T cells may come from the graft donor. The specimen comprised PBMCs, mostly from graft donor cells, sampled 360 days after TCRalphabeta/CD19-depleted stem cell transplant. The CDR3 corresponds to CASSVTPNYGYTF. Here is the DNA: TGTGCCAGCAGCGTAACGCCTAACTATGGCTACACCTTC.